Below are 20 T cell receptor beta chains sequenced from a single sample in a study of blood T cell repertoires in COVID-19 (dated by TCRdb to 2018 to 2020). Library preparation was by the immunoSEQ multiplex PCR assay. TCRdb carries this immuneACCESS record with in-frame sequences only. Its versions omit some clonotypes, under half of them owing to an unresolved V gene in the studies checked, with the rest unexplained. A total of about 270,000 clones appear in this sample, approximately 86% of them only once. The ten largest clones add up to about 8.6% of the sample. Sequencing used peripheral blood. The receptors derive from a man aged 35 to 55 with active or convalescent COVID-19.

This chain connects TRBV14 to TRBJ1-1; perhaps TRBD1 as D (5 bases). The germline CDR1 and CDR2 sequences are SGHDN and FVKESK. V was cut by 0 bases and J by 0 bases, with 20 bases left in between. CDR3 length: 19 residues. The CDR3 DNA sequence: TGTGCCAGCAGCCAAGAGTTATTGGAAGGGGCCGAAATGAACACTGAAGCTTTCTTT. It encodes CASSQELLEGAEMNTEAFF.

This clone was observed once. The genes are TRBV9 and TRBJ2-3, with D perhaps TRBD2 (6 bases). The CDR3 contains 15 residues. Germline assignment: CDR1 SGDLS and CDR2 YYNGEE. The ends were cut back, 3 bases at V and 6 bases at J, with 17 bases in the middle. This CDR3 is CASSGGTQQIDTQYF. The CDR3 region has the DNA TGTGCCAGCAGCGGCGGGACTCAGCAAATCGATACGCAGTATTTT.

In DNA, the CDR3 is TGTGCCAGCAGCTTAGACAGGGGAGTTCAGCCCCAGCATTTT. It yields the protein CASSLDRGVQPQHF. The V and J genes are TRBV7-2 and TRBJ1-5, with 7 positions matching TRBD1. Germline values: CDR1 SGHTA, CDR2 FQGNSA. J gave up 6 bases and V 1 base, and 3 bases lay outside the gene matches. This CDR3 comprises 14 residues.

The rearrangement joins TRBV18 to TRBJ1-2; D unresolved. The CDR3 sequence is 16 residues long. From germline, CDR1 is KGHSH and CDR2 LQKENI. Trimming removed 0 bases from V and 7 bases from J, with 18 bases in between. The CDR3 protein is CASSPPSEFRGGGYTF. The CDR3 DNA follows: TGTGCCAGCTCACCACCTTCGGAATTTCGGGGTGGTGGCTACACCTTC. The whole variable domain, filled in from reference TRBV18 and TRBJ1-2, reads NAGVMQNPRHLVRRRGQEARLRCSPMKGHSHVYWYRQLPEEGLKFMVYLQKENIIDESGMPKERFSAEFPKEGPSILRIQQVVRGDSAAYFCASSPPSEFRGGGYTFGSGTRLTVV.

The rearrangement links TRBV11-2 to TRBJ1-1; no clear D. Trimming stripped 3 bases from V and 6 bases from J, with 11 bases between. Per the germline V gene, CDR1 is SGHAT and CDR2 is FQNNGV. This CDR3 is built from 13 residues. CDR3 bases: TGTGCCAGCAGCTTGAGGGAAATGTCTGAAGCTTTCTTT. The encoded protein is CASSLREMSEAFF. Drawing the rest from reference TRBV11-2 and TRBJ1-1, the complete variable domain is EAGVAQSPRYKIIEKRQSVAFWCNPISGHATLYWYQQILGQGPKLLIQFQNNGVVDDSQLPKDRFSAERLKGVDSTLKIQPAKLEDSAVYLCASSLREMSEAFFGQGTRLTVV.

This chain connects TRBV7-3 to TRBJ2-2; 9 nucleotides agree with TRBD2. The germline gives CDR1 SGHTA, CDR2 FQGTGA. This CDR3 region has 15 residues. After removal of 5 bases from V and 2 bases from J, the junction contained 3 bases not matched to a gene. CDR3 in amino acids: CASSALAGNTGELFF. Here the CDR3 DNA reads TGTGCCAGCAGCGCCCTAGCGGGAAACACCGGGGAGCTGTTTTTT.

The V call is TRBV5-1, the J call TRBJ2-1, with TRBD2 matching 10 bases. CDR1 and CDR2 from the germline V gene are SGHRS and YFSETQ. V was clipped by 6 bases and J by 8 bases; unmatched bases: 8. The CDR3 covers 14 residues. This CDR3 is CASTRASGGDEQFF. The CDR3 nucleotides read TGCGCCAGCACCCGGGCTAGCGGGGGCGATGAGCAGTTCTTC.

This chain joins TRBV5-1 and TRBJ1-2, with a possible D match to TRBD1 (5 bases). This CDR3 comprises 14 residues. The V end lost 4 bases, the J end lost 2 bases, and 12 bases lay between the germline ends. The V gene's germline CDR1 is SGHRS and CDR2 YFSETQ. The CDR3 protein is CASSLLGGNYGYTF. CDR3 DNA sequence: TGCGCCAGCAGCCTCCTGGGGGGAAACTATGGCTACACCTTC.

This clone was detected once. The DNA for the CDR3 is TGTGCCAGCAGTGGAGGGGACGCTCAGCCCCAGCATTTT. This gives the protein CASSGGDAQPQHF. V is TRBV9 and J is TRBJ1-5; a possible D gene is TRBD1 (5 bases). Germline V gene sequence: CDR1 SGDLS, CDR2 YYNGEE. The CDR3 is made up of 13 amino acids. Trimming shortened V by 5 bases and J by 6 bases, and 12 bases separated the two germline ends.

The chain carries TRBV5-1 and TRBJ2-5; D remains ambiguous. This CDR3 is built from 13 residues. Germline-derived CDR1 and CDR2 are SGHRS and YFSETQ. The V and J ends lost 6 bases and 2 bases respectively, with 11 bases between them. The CDR3 region is CASKMGTQETQYF. CDR3 in DNA: TGCGCCAGCAAGATGGGCACACAAGAGACCCAGTACTTC.

Notes on this clone: Other DNA sequences in this sample translate to the same CDR3. The chain links TRBV6-5 to TRBJ1-1, with no clear D. Germline V lookup: CDR1 MNHEY, CDR2 SVGAGI. V was pared by 0 bases and J by 0 bases, with 5 bases between. The CDR3 contains 14 residues. For the CDR3, the DNA is TGTGCCAGCAGTTACTCTACAATGAACACTGAAGCTTTCTTT. Translation gives CASSYSTMNTEAFF.

The chain carries TRBV18 and TRBJ1-3; no clear D. In germline, CDR1 is KGHSH, CDR2 LQKENI. Trimming removed 1 base from V and 1 base from J, with 8 bases in between. The CDR3 contains 15 residues. In DNA form, the CDR3 reads TGTGCCAGCTCACCACGAAAACAATCTGGAAACACCATATATTTT. It specifies CASSPRKQSGNTIYF.

This chain uses TRBV4-1 with TRBJ1-6; 9 positions match TRBD1. V shed 4 bases and J 6 bases; nucleotides not matched to a gene: 4. This CDR3 is built from 15 residues. Germline V gene lookup returns CDR1 MGHRA and CDR2 YSYEKL. CDR3 coding DNA: TGCGCCAGCAGCCCACAGGGGGCCGGTAATTCACCCCTCCACTTT. The encoded protein is CASSPQGAGNSPLHF.

This sequence joins TRBV7-3 and TRBJ2-1; 7 bases are a match to TRBD2. The length of the CDR3 is 15 residues. Germline CDR1 reads SGHTA; CDR2 reads FQGTGA. The junction had 11 bases not matched to a gene; V was cut back by 5 bases and J by 7 bases. CDR3: CASSPLGGEGNEQFF. CDR3 nucleotide sequence: TGTGCCAGCAGCCCTCTTGGCGGGGAGGGTAATGAGCAGTTCTTC.

The CDR3 is CASSGGGEQFF. CDR3 sequence (DNA): TGTGCCAGCAGCGGAGGTGGTGAGCAGTTCTTC. This chain joins TRBV7-3 and TRBJ2-1, with D perhaps matching TRBD2 (5 bases). The V end lost 5 bases, the J end lost 9 bases, and 8 bases lay between the germline ends. CDR3 length equals 11 residues. Germline V CDR1 and CDR2: SGHTA, FQGTGA.

The chain has TRBV19 and TRBJ1-4; D remains ambiguous. V gave up 5 bases and J gave up 7 bases, with 8 bases separating them. CDR3 length equals 12 residues. The germline V gene has CDR1 LNHDA and CDR2 SQIVND (reference sequence). The CDR3 here is CASSAFGEKLFF. The CDR3 DNA follows: TGTGCCAGTAGTGCCTTCGGTGAAAAACTGTTTTTT.

The chain recombines TRBV11-3 with TRBJ1-1; possible D gene TRBD1, 6 bases. Trimming pared 5 bases from V and 3 bases from J, leaving 10 bases between. The CDR3 spans 13 residues. Germline loops: CDR1 SGHNT, CDR2 YENEEA. DNA of the CDR3: TGTGCCAGCAGCCCGACAGGAGACACTGAAGCTTTCTTT. It specifies CASSPTGDTEAFF.

The chain joins TRBV9 to TRBJ2-5, with a weak D call TRBD2 (6 bases). The CDR3 length is 16 residues. V dropped 0 bases and J dropped 0 bases, with 12 bases sitting between them. CDR1 is SGDLS, CDR2 YYNGEE, per germline. The DNA of the CDR3 is TGTGCCAGCAGCGTAGCGGAGGGTCGCCACCAAGAGACCCAGTACTTC. Its protein is CASSVAEGRHQETQYF.

The rearrangement uses TRBV7-8 and TRBJ2-1; 7 bases align to TRBD2. V trimming: 0 bases; J trimming: 9 bases; junction bases outside the gene matches: 11. CDR3 length: 16 amino acids. Germline lookup yields CDR1 SGHVS and CDR2 FQNEAQ. In DNA, the CDR3 is TGTGCCAGCAGCTTAGCGAGATTAGCGGGTGGGAGTGAGCAGTTCTTC. Protein product: CASSLARLAGGSEQFF.

The J gene is TRBJ1-6, the V gene TRBV27; the D gene is possibly TRBD1 (6 bases). The V and J ends lost 3 bases and 9 bases respectively, with 21 bases between them. CDR1 MNHEY and CDR2 SMNVEV come from the germline V gene (reference sequence). The CDR3 is 17 residues long. This CDR3 reads CASSFRAGGHNGSPLHF. The CDR3 nucleotides read TGTGCCAGCAGTTTCAGGGCGGGGGGGCATAATGGTTCACCCCTCCACTTT.